These T cell receptor beta chains were read from a single sample in a study of T cell changes during pregnancy in multiple sclerosis. TCRdb keeps only in-frame clones here, not all; method: immunoSEQ multiplex PCR. This sample has 85,000 to 120,000 clones, with just under 95% found just once. The sequences come from peripheral blood, collected after pregnancy. These receptors were obtained from a female donor with multiple sclerosis, enrolled in a pregnancy study. The CDR3 runs from the conserved cysteine through the conserved F or W. The order of the fields is D gene, V gene, CDR3 length, J gene, clone size, CDR3 DNA, CDR3 protein. D genes are given only for firm matches. Clone sizes are given selectively: once, few, many, or a class where the clone is expanded.

.	TRBV2	13	TRBJ1-2	.	TGTGCCAGCAACGGGAGACCGGCATATGGCTACACCTTC	CASNGRPAYGYTF
.	TRBV6-1	15	TRBJ1-3	.	TGTGCCAGCATTGCGCAGGAATACTCTGGAAACACCATATATTTT	CASIAQEYSGNTIYF
.	TRBV6-5	12	TRBJ2-7	.	TGTGCCACTCTCTCGACGGAGTACGAGCAGTACTTC	CATLSTEYEQYF
.	TRBV19	13	TRBJ2-7	.	TGTGCCAGTAGTATCCGGGACTCCTACGAGCAGTACTTC	CASSIRDSYEQYF
TRBD1	TRBV2	14	TRBJ2-1	.	TGTGCCAGCAGCTCCGGGACAGGGGTTGGTGAGCAGTTCTTC	CASSSGTGVGEQFF
TRBD2	TRBV9	15	TRBJ2-2	.	TGTGCCAGCAGCGTAGGGCTAGCGGGAACCGGGGAGCTGTTTTTT	CASSVGLAGTGELFF
.	TRBV7-9	15	TRBJ1-1	.	TGTGCCAGCAGCGCCCCAGGGCGGATGAACACTGAAGCTTTCTTT	CASSAPGRMNTEAFF
TRBD1	TRBV7-6	14	TRBJ2-7	.	TGTGCCAGCAGCTTATCGGGACAGGCCTACGAGCAGTACTTC	CASSLSGQAYEQYF
.	TRBV21-1	14	TRBJ2-3	.	TGTGCCAGCAGCAAGGACAGTTACACAGATACGCAGTATTTT	CASSKDSYTDTQYF
.	TRBV28	12	TRBJ2-7	.	TGTGCCAGCAGGACTACTCTCTACGAGCAGTACTTC	CASRTTLYEQYF
.	TRBV6-1	16	TRBJ2-1	.	TGTGCCAGCAGTGACGAGGGTGCCCCGGGATACAATGAGCAGTTCTTC	CASSDEGAPGYNEQFF
.	TRBV28	13	TRBJ1-1	.	TGTGCCAGCAGTCCCACCGGGAACACTGAAGCTTTCTTT	CASSPTGNTEAFF
.	TRBV7-2	17	TRBJ1-1	.	TGTGCCAGCAGCCTGCTGTTTACAGGTTCCTCGAACACTGAAGCTTTCTTT	CASSLLFTGSSNTEAFF
TRBD1	TRBV7-2	16	TRBJ2-5	.	TGTGCCAGCAGCTACCACGGGACAGGTGGCCAAGAGACCCAGTACTTC	CASSYHGTGGQETQYF
TRBD2	TRBV10-3	17	TRBJ2-1	.	TGTGCCATCAGTGAGTCGATGGCGGGAGAGGGTTACAATGAGCAGTTCTTC	CAISESMAGEGYNEQFF
.	TRBV6-5	15	TRBJ2-5	.	TGTGCCAGCAGTCCCCACGGACAGAGACAAGAGACCCAGTACTTC	CASSPHGQRQETQYF
TRBD1	TRBV6-1	13	TRBJ2-3	.	TGTGCCAGCCGCCGGACAGGGTTTGATACGCAGTATTTT	CASRRTGFDTQYF
.	TRBV28	14	TRBJ2-7	.	TGTGCCAGCAGACAGGTGGGGGGCTCCTACGAGCAGTACTTC	CASRQVGGSYEQYF
TRBD2	TRBV29-1	14	TRBJ2-1	.	TGCAGCGTGGAGGGACTAGCGAGCTACAATGAGCAGTTCTTC	CSVEGLASYNEQFF
TRBD1	TRBV10-3	14	TRBJ2-7	.	TGTGCCATCAACGCGGCAGACAGGGGATACGAGCAGTACTTC	CAINAADRGYEQYF
.	TRBV28	14	TRBJ1-4	.	TGTGCCAGCAGTTTATCCAACAATAATGAAAAACTGTTTTTT	CASSLSNNNEKLFF
TRBD1	TRBV28	17	TRBJ2-1	.	TGTGCCAGCAGTTTATTCGAGGGGGCCCCTGGGCCCAATGAGCAGTTCTTC	CASSLFEGAPGPNEQFF
TRBD2	TRBV27	14	TRBJ2-7	.	TGTGCCAGCAACGCGGGGACTACCCCGGGCGAGCAGTACTTC	CASNAGTTPGEQYF
.	TRBV7-8	15	TRBJ2-7	.	TGTGCCAGCAGCTCGAACAGGGTTAGCTCCTACGAGCAGTACTTC	CASSSNRVSSYEQYF
.	TRBV6-6	12	TRBJ1-1	.	TGTGCCAGCAGTTACCCGGACACTGAAGCTTTCTTT	CASSYPDTEAFF
TRBD2	TRBV10-2	12	TRBJ2-1	.	TGCGCCAGCCAGCGCGGGGGCAATGAGCAGTTCTTC	CASQRGGNEQFF
TRBD1	TRBV6-5	14	TRBJ1-2	once	TGTGCCAGCAGTTTCGGACAGGGAAACTTCGGCTACACCTTC	CASSFGQGNFGYTF
.	TRBV4-1	17	TRBJ2-3	once	TGCGCCAGCAGCCAAGATCTCGGCGGGCGGGGCACAGATACGCAGTATTTT	CASSQDLGGRGTDTQYF
.	TRBV6-5	14	TRBJ2-1	.	TGTGCCAGCAGTTACTCGAACCAGATGAATGAGCAGTTCTTC	CASSYSNQMNEQFF
.	TRBV19	14	TRBJ2-1	.	TGTGCCAGTAATAACCCTACAGGAACGAGTGAGCAGTTCTTC	CASNNPTGTSEQFF
.	TRBV19	14	TRBJ2-7	.	TGTGCCAGTAGTAAGGACCACGCGACAGGCGAGCAGTACTTC	CASSKDHATGEQYF
.	TRBV7-3	16	TRBJ2-6	.	TGTGCCAGCAGCTTAACTCTCTCCTCTGGGGCCAACGTCCTGACTTTC	CASSLTLSSGANVLTF
.	TRBV11-2	16	TRBJ2-5	once	TGTGCCAGCAGCTTAGGGTTGAGGAGGGCGGCAGAGACCCAGTACTTC	CASSLGLRRAAETQYF
.	TRBV10-3	14	TRBJ1-2	.	TGTGCCATCAAGGTGGGGGTTGGGAGGCATGGCTACACCTTC	CAIKVGVGRHGYTF
.	TRBV2	14	TRBJ1-1	.	TGTGCCAGATCTCCTGACAGCCTGGGCACTGAAGCTTTCTTT	CARSPDSLGTEAFF
TRBD1	TRBV19	15	TRBJ2-1	once	TGTGCCAGTAGTATCCGGGACAGGGTACGCGATGAGCAGTTCTTC	CASSIRDRVRDEQFF
.	TRBV7-3	14	TRBJ2-3	once	TGTGCCAGCAGCCCCGGGACTGTCACAGATACGCAGTATTTT	CASSPGTVTDTQYF
.	TRBV5-1	15	TRBJ2-2	.	TGCGCCAGCAGCTTGGATGGGTGGAGCACCGGGGAGCTGTTTTTT	CASSLDGWSTGELFF
.	TRBV7-9	15	TRBJ2-7	.	TGTGCCAGCAGCTTAGACGCACGGGGGTCGGGAGAGCAGTACTTC	CASSLDARGSGEQYF
.	TRBV7-3	13	TRBJ1-2	.	TGTGCCAGCAGCTTAACGGGAGGGAGGGGCTACACCTTC	CASSLTGGRGYTF
TRBD1	TRBV5-4	16	TRBJ1-1	.	TGTGCCAGCAGCTTGGCAGGGGGCGCCGTCGGCACTGAAGCTTTCTTT	CASSLAGGAVGTEAFF
TRBD1	TRBV5-6	14	TRBJ2-7	.	TGTGCCAGCAGCTTGAGGGGACAGCTCTACGAGCAGTACTTC	CASSLRGQLYEQYF
TRBD1	TRBV5-6	15	TRBJ2-2	.	TGTGCCAGCAGCTTGGCCGGGACAGGGGTTGTTGAGCTGTTTTTT	CASSLAGTGVVELFF
.	TRBV14	13	TRBJ1-2	.	TGTGCCAGCAGCCGGACTCGGAGTGGTGGCTACACCTTC	CASSRTRSGGYTF
.	TRBV19	15	TRBJ1-5	few	TGTGCCAGTACCGATCCGGACAGCCCAAGGCAGCCCCAGCATTTT	CASTDPDSPRQPQHF
.	TRBV6-6	14	TRBJ1-2	.	TGTGCCAGCAGTAACTCGGGGAGGGAGGGCGGCTACACCTTC	CASSNSGREGGYTF
.	TRBV11-2	17	TRBJ2-2	.	TGTGCCAGCAGCCCTACTTACCAAGTGGCGAACACCGGGGAGCTGTTTTTT	CASSPTYQVANTGELFF
TRBD2	TRBV10-3	14	TRBJ2-1	.	TGTGCCATCAGTAGGGGGACTAGTGGAAATGAGCAGTTCTTC	CAISRGTSGNEQFF
TRBD1	TRBV6-1	16	TRBJ2-4	.	TGTGCCAGCAGTGAAGTACCGACAGGGGCCAAAAACATTCAGTACTTC	CASSEVPTGAKNIQYF
TRBD1	TRBV7-9	14	TRBJ1-5	few	TGTGCCAGCAGCTTAACAGGGGGCAATCAGCCCCAGCATTTT	CASSLTGGNQPQHF
.	TRBV5-6	16	TRBJ2-2	.	TGTGCCAGCAGCTTTCTAGGGGCAACGAACACCGGGGAGCTGTTTTTT	CASSFLGATNTGELFF
TRBD2	TRBV28	15	TRBJ2-1	.	TGTGCCAGCAGCCAAAGCGGGAGCACCTACAATGAGCAGTTCTTC	CASSQSGSTYNEQFF
.	TRBV29-1	14	TRBJ1-5	.	TGCAGCGTTGCCCAGGGAATGGACAATCAGCCCCAGCATTTT	CSVAQGMDNQPQHF
.	TRBV25-1	15	TRBJ1-3	.	TGTGCCAGCAGTGAACCCACGGTCTCTGGAAACACCATATATTTT	CASSEPTVSGNTIYF
.	TRBV9	13	TRBJ1-1	many	TGTGCCAGCAGCGTACAGGCGAACACTGAAGCTTTCTTT	CASSVQANTEAFF
TRBD1	TRBV28	15	TRBJ1-1	once	TGTGCCAGCAGTCCCCGGGACAGCGGCAGGACTGAAGCTTTCTTT	CASSPRDSGRTEAFF